The clone carrying this T cell receptor (beta chain) has at least ten counts. The target antigen is unknown. Trimming cost V 5 bases and J 5 bases, with 12 bases left between them. Germline-derived CDR1 and CDR2 are SGHTA and FQGTGA. The CDR3 runs 13 residues. A single record per CDR3 protein comes from TCRdb applying MiXCR to the 5' RACE reads. Here the sample spans 550,000 to 600,000 distinct CDR3 sequences, 17% being singletons. This sample is drawn from a study of T-cell memory formation after mild COVID-19. Broader study findings: Researchers report contracting CD4+ clones mostly in CM and EM, with CD8+ clones in EMRA.

The V and J genes are TRBV7-3 and TRBJ2-5; D is perhaps TRBD1 or TRBD2 (5 bases each). Sequences were obtained from PBMCs or a T cell subset sorted from them (not recorded which). The source is an adult woman who had mild COVID-19 (a few samples of this study predate the infection). Cell type and time point are not known. CDR3 sequence reads: CASSLLRGETQYF. The CDR3 bases are TGTGCCAGCAGCCTACTGAGGGGCGAGACCCAGTACTTC. The entire variable domain, with the rest obtained from reference TRBV7-3 and TRBJ2-5, is as follows: GAGVSQTPSNKVTEKGKYVELRCDPISGHTALYWYRQSLGQGPEFLIYFQGTGAADDSGLPNDRFFAVRPEGSVSTLKIQRTERGDSAVYLCASSLLRGETQYFGPGTRLLVL.